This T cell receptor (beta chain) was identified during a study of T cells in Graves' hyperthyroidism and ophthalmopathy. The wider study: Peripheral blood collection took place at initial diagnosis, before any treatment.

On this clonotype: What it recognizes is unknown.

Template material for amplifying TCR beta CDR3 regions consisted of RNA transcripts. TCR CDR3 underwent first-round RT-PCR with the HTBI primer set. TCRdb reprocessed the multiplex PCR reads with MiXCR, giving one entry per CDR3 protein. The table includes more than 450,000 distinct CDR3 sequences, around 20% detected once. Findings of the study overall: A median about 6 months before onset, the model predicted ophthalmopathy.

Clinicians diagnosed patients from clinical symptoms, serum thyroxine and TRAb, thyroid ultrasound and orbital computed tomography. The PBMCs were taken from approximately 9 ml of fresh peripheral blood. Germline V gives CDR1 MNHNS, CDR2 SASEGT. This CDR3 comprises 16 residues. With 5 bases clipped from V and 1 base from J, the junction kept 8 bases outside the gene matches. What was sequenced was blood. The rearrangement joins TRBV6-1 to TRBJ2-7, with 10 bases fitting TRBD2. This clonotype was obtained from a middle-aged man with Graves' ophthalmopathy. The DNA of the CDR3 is TGTGCCAGCAGTTCCTTAAAGCGGGGGGGGTCCTACGAGCAGTACTTC. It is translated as CASSSLKRGGSYEQYF.